A selection of T cell receptor beta chains follows, all from one sample in a study of blood T cell repertoires in COVID-19. Profiling relied on immunoSEQ multiplex PCR, and the TCRdb table lists in-frame clones only, not all of them. The table shows roughly 250,000 clones, with approximately 90% occurring only once. The sample consisted of PBMCs or T cells enriched from blood (not recorded which). These receptors all stem from a woman aged 18-29 years who had recovered from COVID-19. Both conserved end residues are part of each CDR3. A D gene is named only where the DNA matches it firmly. Clone size appears in some rows only: once, few, many, or a class for an expanded clone.

D: TRBD2
size: once
V: TRBV15
length: 16
J: TRBJ2-7
DNA: TGTGCCACCAGCAGGACCGGACTAGCGGGGGTTTACGAGCAGTACTTC
CDR3: CATSRTGLAGVYEQYF

D: .
size: .
V: TRBV27
length: 16
J: TRBJ1-4
DNA: TGTGCCAGCCGCCCCCCCCGAACAGGAATCGGAGAAAAACTGTTTTTT
CDR3: CASRPPRTGIGEKLFF

D: TRBD2
size: .
V: TRBV5-1
length: 14
J: TRBJ2-7
DNA: TGCGCCAGCAGCGAGGGACTAGCGGGATACGAGCAGTACTTC
CDR3: CASSEGLAGYEQYF

D: .
size: .
V: TRBV28
length: 14
J: TRBJ1-4
DNA: TGTGCCAGCAGTTTAAAACACAGGGCCGAAAAACTGTTTTTT
CDR3: CASSLKHRAEKLFF

D: .
size: .
V: TRBV18
length: 16
J: TRBJ1-4
DNA: TGTGCCAGCTCCTCCGGTTCGGGTGCAACTAATGAAAAACTGTTTTTT
CDR3: CASSSGSGATNEKLFF

D: .
size: once
V: TRBV7-3
length: 15
J: TRBJ2-1
DNA: TGTGCCAGCAGCTTAGAGTCTTCCCCCTACAATGAGCAGTTCTTC
CDR3: CASSLESSPYNEQFF

D: TRBD1
size: .
V: TRBV6-2/TRBV6-3
length: 15
J: TRBJ2-7
DNA: TGTGCCAGCAGTTACCGACAGGGGCCCTCCTACGAGCAGTACTTC
CDR3: CASSYRQGPSYEQYF

D: .
size: .
V: TRBV5-1
length: 15
J: TRBJ2-2
DNA: TGCGCCAGCAGCTTGGGAGCGGTTAACACCGGGGAGCTGTTTTTT
CDR3: CASSLGAVNTGELFF

D: .
size: .
V: TRBV2
length: 16
J: TRBJ2-3
DNA: TGTGCCAGCAGTGAAGGAGGGTGGGTCGTCACAGATACGCAGTATTTT
CDR3: CASSEGGWVVTDTQYF

D: .
size: once
V: TRBV6-5
length: 14
J: TRBJ2-7
DNA: TGTGCCAGCAGTACACCAACGGCCCTAGGCGAGCAGTACTTC
CDR3: CASSTPTALGEQYF

D: TRBD2
size: .
V: TRBV27
length: 12
J: TRBJ2-7
DNA: TGTGCCAGCAGTTTAGGGGGAGGGGAGCAGTACTTC
CDR3: CASSLGGGEQYF

D: .
size: .
V: TRBV7-2
length: 14
J: TRBJ2-7
DNA: TGTGCCAGCAGCTTAGGCGACGGGGGTTACGAGCAGTACTTC
CDR3: CASSLGDGGYEQYF

D: .
size: once
V: TRBV10-1
length: 12
J: TRBJ1-2
DNA: TGCGCCAGTCAAGGGGTCCGCTATGGCTACACCTTC
CDR3: CASQGVRYGYTF

D: TRBD1
size: .
V: TRBV15
length: 13
J: TRBJ2-7
DNA: TGTGCCACCAGCATAAACAGGGGGCTCGAGCAGTACTTC
CDR3: CATSINRGLEQYF

D: .
size: .
V: TRBV7-2
length: 15
J: TRBJ2-3
DNA: TGTGCCAGCAGCGCCGACGCGGGGACCACAGATACGCAGTATTTT
CDR3: CASSADAGTTDTQYF

D: .
size: .
V: TRBV7-9
length: 15
J: TRBJ1-1
DNA: TGTGCCAGCAGCTTAGCGGGGCAGGGTCGGGCTGAAGCTTTCTTT
CDR3: CASSLAGQGRAEAFF

D: TRBD2
size: .
V: TRBV3-1/TRBV3-2
length: 16
J: TRBJ2-3
DNA: TGTGCCAGCAGCACCAGCTCGCGGGGGTTAAGTGATACGCAGTATTTT
CDR3: CASSTSSRGLSDTQYF

D: TRBD1
size: .
V: TRBV6-5
length: 14
J: TRBJ2-2
DNA: TGTGCCAGCAGCCCACAGGGGCGCACCGGGGAGCTGTTTTTT
CDR3: CASSPQGRTGELFF

D: .
size: .
V: TRBV3-1/TRBV3-2
length: 13
J: TRBJ2-1
DNA: TGTGCCAGCAGCCGACTAGGTGTCAATGAGCAGTTCTTC
CDR3: CASSRLGVNEQFF

D: TRBD1
size: .
V: TRBV5-1
length: 15
J: TRBJ2-7
DNA: TGCGCCAGCAGCTTTGATTTACAGGGGGCTCGGGAGCAGTACTTC
CDR3: CASSFDLQGAREQYF

D: .
size: .
V: TRBV5-6
length: 15
J: TRBJ1-5
DNA: TGTGCCAGCAGCTTGACCGGGAGGAGAAATCAGCCCCAGCATTTT
CDR3: CASSLTGRRNQPQHF

D: TRBD1
size: .
V: TRBV27
length: 17
J: TRBJ1-3
DNA: TGTGCCAGCAGTTTATCGGGGACAGGCTTCTCCTGGGATACCATATATTTT
CDR3: CASSLSGTGFSWDTIYF

D: .
size: .
V: TRBV7-9
length: 12
J: TRBJ2-1
DNA: TGTGCCAGCACTCAATCCTACAATGAGCAGTTCTTC
CDR3: CASTQSYNEQFF

D: TRBD2
size: .
V: TRBV5-1
length: 18
J: TRBJ2-5
DNA: TGCGCCAGCAGCTTGGTAGGACTAGCGGGGGGCCCCGTAGTGGCCCAGTACTTC
CDR3: CASSLVGLAGGPVVAQYF

D: TRBD1
size: .
V: TRBV4-1
length: 16
J: TRBJ2-7
DNA: TGCGCCAGCAGCCAAGCCGGGACAGGGGTTACCTACGAGCAGTACTTC
CDR3: CASSQAGTGVTYEQYF

D: .
size: .
V: TRBV4-1
length: 15
J: TRBJ1-2
DNA: TGCGCCAGCAGCCAAGATGGGGGAGGCAACTATGGCTACACCTTC
CDR3: CASSQDGGGNYGYTF

D: .
size: .
V: TRBV7-8
length: 13
J: TRBJ1-4
DNA: TGTGCCAGCGGGGGGATCGGTAATGAAAAACTGTTTTTT
CDR3: CASGGIGNEKLFF

D: .
size: few
V: TRBV6-1
length: 18
J: TRBJ1-1
DNA: TGTGCCAGCAGTGAATTGTTGGGGGGGGCCAGGGCCTACACTGAAGCTTTCTTT
CDR3: CASSELLGGARAYTEAFF

D: .
size: .
V: TRBV4-1
length: 15
J: TRBJ1-3
DNA: TGCGCCAGCAGCCCGGGCGAGCGGTCTGGAAACACCATATATTTT
CDR3: CASSPGERSGNTIYF

D: TRBD2
size: .
V: TRBV7-9
length: 12
J: TRBJ2-1
DNA: TGTGCCAGCAGCCCTAGCGGAGATGAGCAGTTCTTC
CDR3: CASSPSGDEQFF

D: .
size: .
V: TRBV3-1/TRBV3-2
length: 17
J: TRBJ1-1
DNA: TGTGCCAGCAACCCTGGCCAGGGAGGCATGATCAACACTGAAGCTTTCTTT
CDR3: CASNPGQGGMINTEAFF

D: .
size: .
V: TRBV21-1
length: 14
J: TRBJ1-2
DNA: TGTGCCAGCAGCTGCCGCACAGGCACCTATGGCTACACCTTC
CDR3: CASSCRTGTYGYTF

D: .
size: .
V: TRBV5-1
length: 17
J: TRBJ2-3
DNA: TGCGCCAGCAGCTTGGGACGGCCGGGACTGTTAGTAAATACGCAGTATTTT
CDR3: CASSLGRPGLLVNTQYF

D: .
size: .
V: TRBV3-1/TRBV3-2
length: 15
J: TRBJ1-3
DNA: TGTGCCAGCAGCCAAAGGGGAAACAGGGGAAACACCATATATTTT
CDR3: CASSQRGNRGNTIYF

D: .
size: .
V: TRBV24-1
length: 12
J: TRBJ2-3
DNA: TGTGCCACCAGTGATTTCCAAGATACGCAGTATTTT
CDR3: CATSDFQDTQYF

D: .
size: .
V: TRBV6-2/TRBV6-3
length: 13
J: TRBJ1-5
DNA: TGTGCCAGCAGTTTGGCTGAAGGGGGGCCCCAGCATTTT
CDR3: CASSLAEGGPQHF

D: .
size: .
V: TRBV7-2
length: 14
J: TRBJ1-3
DNA: TGTGCCAGCAGCTTAACTCAACTCGGAAACACCATATATTTT
CDR3: CASSLTQLGNTIYF

D: .
size: .
V: TRBV28
length: 16
J: TRBJ1-1
DNA: TGTGCCAGCAGTTTTGGGGGGTGGCCAATGAACACTGAAGCTTTCTTT
CDR3: CASSFGGWPMNTEAFF

D: .
size: few
V: TRBV11-2
length: 15
J: TRBJ2-7
DNA: TGTGCCAGCAGACCCACTAGCTGGAGCTCCTACGAGCAGTACTTC
CDR3: CASRPTSWSSYEQYF

D: .
size: .
V: TRBV18
length: 15
J: TRBJ1-1
DNA: TGTGCCAGCTCACCATTGCAGGGGACGAACACTGAAGCTTTCTTT
CDR3: CASSPLQGTNTEAFF

D: TRBD2
size: .
V: TRBV9
length: 16
J: TRBJ2-3
DNA: TGTGCCAGCAGCGTAGATAGCGGGAGGGTTGCAGATACGCAGTATTTT
CDR3: CASSVDSGRVADTQYF

D: TRBD1
size: .
V: TRBV9
length: 18
J: TRBJ1-3
DNA: TGTGCCAGCAGCGTAGAGAGCGTGGGACAGGCCTCTGGAAACACCATATATTTT
CDR3: CASSVESVGQASGNTIYF

D: TRBD1
size: .
V: TRBV3-1/TRBV3-2
length: 14
J: TRBJ1-1
DNA: TGTGCCAGCAGCTCCGGGACAGAAAACACTGAAGCTTTCTTT
CDR3: CASSSGTENTEAFF

D: TRBD2
size: .
V: TRBV6-2/TRBV6-3
length: 14
J: TRBJ2-1
DNA: TGTGCCAGCAGTCGGGAGGCGGCCTACAATGAGCAGTTCTTC
CDR3: CASSREAAYNEQFF

D: .
size: .
V: TRBV6-5
length: 12
J: TRBJ2-7
DNA: TGTGCCAGCAGGGGAGACACTTACGAGCAGTACTTC
CDR3: CASRGDTYEQYF

D: TRBD1
size: .
V: TRBV19
length: 16
J: TRBJ1-2
DNA: TGTGCCAGTAAGAGGGGGTCCGGGACAGGGCTTTATGGCTACACCTTC
CDR3: CASKRGSGTGLYGYTF

D: TRBD1
size: .
V: TRBV7-8
length: 19
J: TRBJ1-2
DNA: TGTGCCAGCAGCTTACTGGGTGCCCGGGGACAGCCCACTAACTATGGCTACACCTTC
CDR3: CASSLLGARGQPTNYGYTF

D: TRBD2
size: .
V: TRBV28
length: 15
J: TRBJ2-7
DNA: TGTGCCAGCAGTCAGGGGGGGACTAGCGATAACGAGCAGTACTTC
CDR3: CASSQGGTSDNEQYF

D: TRBD2
size: .
V: TRBV5-8
length: 16
J: TRBJ2-1
DNA: TGTGCCAGCAGCTTATATAGCGGGAGGGCCGTCAATGAGCAGTTCTTC
CDR3: CASSLYSGRAVNEQFF

D: .
size: once
V: TRBV27
length: 17
J: TRBJ1-4
DNA: TGTGCCAGCAGTCCGCTATACTTGTACGGAACTAATGAAAAACTGTTTTTT
CDR3: CASSPLYLYGTNEKLFF

D: TRBD1
size: .
V: TRBV11-3
length: 15
J: TRBJ1-6
DNA: TGTGCCAGCAGCTTAGGGACAGGACTAAATTCACCCCTCCACTTT
CDR3: CASSLGTGLNSPLHF

D: .
size: .
V: TRBV12-3/TRBV12-4
length: 12
J: TRBJ1-1
DNA: TGTGCCAGCAGTTTTTACCCCGGGGAGGCTTTCTTT
CDR3: CASSFYPGEAFF

D: TRBD1
size: .
V: TRBV11-1
length: 14
J: TRBJ2-7
DNA: TGTGCCAGCGGGAACCGGGACAGGGGATTGGAGCAGTACTTC
CDR3: CASGNRDRGLEQYF

D: .
size: .
V: TRBV7-8
length: 16
J: TRBJ1-5
DNA: TGTGCCAGCAGCTTACGGTTGTCCTCTAGCAATCAGCCCCAGCATTTT
CDR3: CASSLRLSSSNQPQHF

D: TRBD2
size: .
V: TRBV28
length: 16
J: TRBJ2-3
DNA: TGTGCCAGCAGGCAGGCCGGGACTAGCGGCACAGATACGCAGTATTTT
CDR3: CASRQAGTSGTDTQYF

D: .
size: .
V: TRBV2
length: 16
J: TRBJ2-5
DNA: TGTGCCAGCAGTGAAGGGGCCGGACAGATCCAAGAGACCCAGTACTTC
CDR3: CASSEGAGQIQETQYF

D: TRBD2
size: .
V: TRBV19
length: 15
J: TRBJ2-7
DNA: TGTGCCAGTAGTATTTCAGCGGGGCTTTCCTACGAGCAGTACTTC
CDR3: CASSISAGLSYEQYF

D: .
size: .
V: TRBV10-3
length: 15
J: TRBJ1-2
DNA: TGTGCCATTAGGACAGACAGGCGAGAACTTTATGGCTACACCTTC
CDR3: CAIRTDRRELYGYTF

D: TRBD2
size: .
V: TRBV27
length: 16
J: TRBJ2-7
DNA: TGTGCCAGCAGTGTCGGGACTAGCGGGGGGTACCACGAGCAGTACTTC
CDR3: CASSVGTSGGYHEQYF

D: .
size: .
V: TRBV29-1
length: 12
J: TRBJ1-2
DNA: TGCAGCGTTGAAACAGGGAACTATGGCTACACCTTC
CDR3: CSVETGNYGYTF